This T cell receptor (beta chain) came from a study of blood T cell repertoires in COVID-19. Turning to the study itself: COVID-19 samples collected from the United States, Italy and Spain covered acute and convalescent phases.

Authors' analysis steps: Cell counts per sample came from amplifying reference gene primers. The method was immunoSEQ multiplex PCR; TCRdb's version includes in-frame clones alone and lacks a portion of them. D and trimming were read from the DNA, whereas the V and J calls and clone size are those reported in that table. In the table there are roughly 230,000 clones, under 90% of which are singletons. The cohort comprised adults aged 18 to 89 years residing in under 25 US areas. Trimming took off 5 bases at V and 7 bases at J, with 20 bases between the two ends. Germline CDR1 is LNHNV and CDR2 is YYDKDF (reference sequence). The length of the CDR3 is 16 residues.

The TCR sequence derives from a woman younger than 45 with acute COVID-19. Sequenced sample: PBMCs or T cells enriched from blood (not recorded which). The V and J genes are TRBV15 and TRBJ1-4; the D gene is possibly TRBD1 (6 bases). In DNA, the CDR3 is TGTGCCACCAGCGGATTGACAGGTTCGCGGGCTGAAAAACTGTTTTTT. This gives the protein CATSGLTGSRAEKLFF.